Listed below are T cell receptor beta chains from one sample, sequenced in a study of T-cell memory formation after mild COVID-19. TCRdb re-analysed the 5' RACE reads in MiXCR, keeping a single row per CDR3 protein. The data hold about 15,000 distinct CDR3 sequences, with over 20% observed a single time. Sequenced input: PBMCs or a T cell subset sorted from them (not recorded which). These receptors were obtained from a man between 18 and 29 years old who had mild COVID-19 (a few samples of this study predate the infection). Cell type and time point are not known. The CDR3 runs from the conserved cysteine through the conserved F or W. A D gene is named only where the DNA matches it firmly. Size is omitted from some rows. Given values are once, few, many or a class for expanded clones.

CDR3 | DNA | size | V | D | J
CASSLGGTGGIHEQYF | TGTGCCAGCAGCTTAGGTGGGACAGGGGGCATACACGAGCAGTACTTC | few | TRBV11-2 | TRBD1 | TRBJ2-7
CASRTGQLFPPLF | TGTGCCAGCAGAACGGGACAGCTTTTTCCCCCGCTCTTC | many | TRBV12-3/TRBV12-4 | TRBD1 | TRBJ2-1
CASREGGHGYTF | TGTGCCAGCAGAGAGGGGGGACATGGCTACACCTTC | large | TRBV6-1 | - | TRBJ1-2
CASRGNEQFF | TGTGCCAGCCGGGGAAATGAGCAGTTCTTC | few | TRBV6-5 | - | TRBJ2-1
CASSVGQSSSYNEQFF | TGTGCCAGCAGCGTTGGACAGTCGAGCTCCTACAATGAGCAGTTCTTC | many | TRBV11-3 | - | TRBJ2-1
CASSVGFGLAGALSYNEQFF | TGTGCCAGCAGCGTTGGCTTCGGACTAGCGGGGGCCCTCTCCTACAATGAGCAGTTCTTC | many | TRBV9 | TRBD2 | TRBJ2-1
CASSLGRTGLIADTQYF | TGTGCCAGCAGCCTTGGGCGGACAGGTCTTATCGCAGATACGCAGTATTTT | many | TRBV7-9 | TRBD1 | TRBJ2-3
CASSKRDLGTEAFF | TGTGCCAGCAGTAAGCGGGACCTGGGCACTGAAGCTTTCTTT | - | TRBV12-3/TRBV12-4 | - | TRBJ1-1
CASSLDYFRRDTGELFF | TGTGCCAGCAGCTTAGATTATTTCCGGCGGGACACCGGGGAGCTGTTTTTT | - | TRBV11-2 | - | TRBJ2-2
CASSPRPHEQYF | TGTGCCAGCAGCCCCCGTCCCCACGAGCAGTACTTC | medium-sized | TRBV7-9 | - | TRBJ2-7
CASSLKGLNTEAFF | TGTGCTAGCAGCTTAAAGGGGCTGAACACTGAAGCTTTCTTT | - | TRBV7-7 | - | TRBJ1-1
CASSRGPVQGTEAFF | TGCGCCAGCAGCCGAGGACCGGTCCAGGGGACTGAAGCTTTCTTT | many | TRBV5-1 | - | TRBJ1-1
CSARGSGGPDEQFF | TGCAGTGCCCGGGGGAGCGGGGGGCCGGATGAGCAGTTCTTC | - | TRBV20-1 | TRBD2 | TRBJ2-1
CASSLPGMGADTEAFF | TGTGCCAGCAGTTTACCAGGTATGGGTGCGGACACTGAAGCTTTCTTT | - | TRBV28 | - | TRBJ1-1
CASSAIPHRGGEAFF | TGTGCCAGCAGCGCCATTCCACACAGGGGGGGTGAAGCTTTCTTT | - | TRBV9 | TRBD1 | TRBJ1-1
CASGQGIYNSPLHF | TGTGCCAGCGGACAGGGGATTTATAATTCACCCCTCCACTTT | many | TRBV5-8 | TRBD1 | TRBJ1-6
CASSPQGSLNTEAFF | TGTGCCAGCAGCCCTCAGGGGTCGTTGAACACTGAAGCTTTCTTT | many | TRBV9 | - | TRBJ1-1
CASSSNRGHYGYTF | TGTGCCAGCAGTTCAAACAGGGGCCACTATGGCTACACCTTC | - | TRBV12-3/TRBV12-4 | TRBD1 | TRBJ1-2
CASSVRFGQTNQPQHF | TGTGCCAGCAGTGTGCGATTTGGACAGACAAATCAGCCCCAGCATTTT | many | TRBV2 | - | TRBJ1-5
CASRSTGTDAYEQYF | TGTGCCAGCAGGTCTACCGGGACAGACGCCTACGAGCAGTACTTC | - | TRBV7-2 | TRBD1 | TRBJ2-7
CSVGTGSYEQYF | TGCAGCGTTGGGACAGGGTCCTACGAGCAGTACTTC | - | TRBV29-1 | TRBD1 | TRBJ2-7
CASSPGSGYGYTF | TGTGCCAGCAGTCCAGGGTCTGGCTATGGCTACACCTTC | many | TRBV12-3/TRBV12-4 | - | TRBJ1-2
CASSSRPAGGYAEAFF | TGCGCCAGCAGCAGTCGTCCCGCAGGGGGGTACGCTGAAGCTTTCTTT | many | TRBV5-1 | TRBD1 | TRBJ1-1
CASSTGTANTGELFF | TGTGCCAGCAGCACCGGGACAGCCAACACCGGGGAGCTGTTTTTT | - | TRBV11-2 | TRBD1 | TRBJ2-2
CSVAPGAYEQFF | TGCAGCGTTGCCCCGGGAGCCTATGAGCAGTTCTTC | many | TRBV29-1 | - | TRBJ2-1
CASSEEGGETEAFF | TGTGCCAGCAGCGAGGAGGGGGGCGAAACTGAAGCTTTCTTT | many | TRBV7-9 | - | TRBJ1-1
CATSTPPGQGLTGELFF | TGTGCCACCAGTACCCCCCCGGGACAGGGACTCACCGGGGAGCTGTTTTTT | few | TRBV24-1 | TRBD1 | TRBJ2-2
CASSPRGYNSPLHF | TGTGCCAGCAGTCCGAGGGGCTATAATTCACCCCTCCACTTT | - | TRBV12-3/TRBV12-4 | - | TRBJ1-6
CASSSKAGSTDTQYF | TGTGCCAGCAGCTCCAAAGCGGGGAGCACAGATACGCAGTATTTT | - | TRBV5-4 | TRBD2 | TRBJ2-3
CASSQWTEDYEQYF | TGCGCCAGCAGCCAGTGGACCGAAGACTACGAGCAGTACTTC | many | TRBV4-1 | - | TRBJ2-7
CASSPPMGQLNEQFF | TGTGCCAGCTCACCACCGATGGGACAGCTAAATGAGCAGTTCTTC | - | TRBV18 | TRBD1 | TRBJ2-1
CASSYSGSSGANVLTF | TGTGCCAGCAGTTACTCGGGCAGCTCTGGGGCCAACGTCCTGACTTTC | many | TRBV6-5 | - | TRBJ2-6
CASRLPRTESNQPQHF | TGTGCCAGCAGACTTCCCAGGACAGAAAGCAATCAGCCCCAGCATTTT | many | TRBV6-5 | - | TRBJ1-5
CASSLEKGTVRTEAFF | TGTGCCAGCAGCTTAGAGAAGGGGACGGTACGCACTGAAGCTTTCTTT | many | TRBV7-2 | - | TRBJ1-1
CASSPSGRLGNEQFF | TGTGCCAGCTCACCATCCGGGAGGCTTGGCAATGAGCAGTTCTTC | - | TRBV18 | TRBD2 | TRBJ2-1
CASSLMGGDTEAFF | TGTGCCAGCAGTTTAATGGGGGGCGACACTGAAGCTTTCTTT | few | TRBV27 | - | TRBJ1-1
CASSLRPPRPVMVEQFF | TGCGCCAGCAGCCTAAGACCGCCGCGCCCGGTGATGGTTGAGCAGTTCTTC | many | TRBV4-3 | - | TRBJ2-1
CSARTRDNYGYTF | TGCAGTGCTAGGACACGGGACAACTATGGCTACACCTTC | many | TRBV20-1 | - | TRBJ1-2
CASSLDGVYAYEQYF | TGTGCTAGCAGCTTAGATGGAGTGTACGCCTACGAGCAGTACTTC | - | TRBV7-7 | - | TRBJ2-7
CASSFLQVRDNNYGYTF | TGTGCCAGCAGTTTTTTACAGGTTCGGGATAATAACTATGGCTACACCTTC | many | TRBV27 | - | TRBJ1-2
CASSQDPIPPLTEAFF | TGCGCCAGCAGCCAAGATCCCATTCCCCCCCTCACTGAAGCTTTCTTT | many | TRBV4-1 | - | TRBJ1-1
CASSRQGAGYTF | TGTGCCAGCAGTCGACAGGGGGCTGGCTACACCTTC | few | TRBV6-5 | TRBD1 | TRBJ1-2
CASSLRPQGHMSTDTQYF | TGTGCCAGCAGCTTAAGGCCCCAGGGGCACATGAGCACAGATACGCAGTATTTT | - | TRBV7-2 | - | TRBJ2-3
CASSPEDPPGRHEQFF | TGCGCCAGCAGTCCCGAGGACCCGCCCGGGAGGCATGAGCAGTTCTTC | many | TRBV23-1 | TRBD2 | TRBJ2-1
CASAGIYGYTF | TGTGCCAGCGCCGGGATCTATGGCTACACCTTC | - | TRBV6-5 | - | TRBJ1-2
CANGDGSPDNYGYTF | TGCGCCAACGGGGATGGGTCCCCAGACAATTATGGCTACACCTTC | many | TRBV5-1 | - | TRBJ1-2
CAISEPGAGATYEQYF | TGTGCCATCAGTGAACCGGGTGCAGGAGCGACTTACGAGCAGTACTTC | many | TRBV10-3 | - | TRBJ2-7
CASSSRDSGRPYEQYF | TGTGCCAGCAGCTCTCGTGACAGTGGACGCCCCTACGAGCAGTACTTC | many | TRBV3-1 | - | TRBJ2-7
CASSQAEPDRVGYNEQFF | TGCGCCAGCAGCCAAGCCGAACCGGACAGGGTCGGTTACAATGAGCAGTTCTTC | many | TRBV4-1 | TRBD1 | TRBJ2-1
CASSQTGFYTGELFF | TGCGCCAGCAGCCAGACGGGATTTTACACCGGGGAGCTGTTTTTT | many | TRBV4-1 | - | TRBJ2-2
CASSLYRAAFEQYF | TGCGCCAGCAGCTTGTACAGGGCCGCCTTCGAGCAGTACTTC | many | TRBV5-1 | - | TRBJ2-7
CASSQVGGGTQETQYF | TGCGCCAGCAGCCAAGTGGGGGGCGGTACCCAAGAGACCCAGTACTTC | many | TRBV4-3 | - | TRBJ2-5
CASSERKDSQNEKLFF | TGTGCCAGCAGTGAAAGGAAGGACAGTCAAAATGAAAAACTGTTTTTT | few | TRBV2 | - | TRBJ1-4
CATSDWSTKGFRDTQYF | TGTGCCACCAGTGATTGGAGCACCAAGGGGTTTAGAGATACGCAGTATTTT | many | TRBV24-1 | - | TRBJ2-3
CASSYSIGSGTGELFF | TGTGCCAGCAGTTACTCGATTGGGAGCGGCACCGGGGAGCTGTTTTTT | - | TRBV6-6 | - | TRBJ2-2
CASTLPGYGYTF | TGTGCCAGCACCCTCCCCGGGTATGGCTACACCTTC | few | TRBV6-1 | - | TRBJ1-2
CASSYGAGGRSDTQYF | TGTGCCAGCAGTTACGGCGCAGGGGGCAGATCAGATACGCAGTATTTT | - | TRBV6-5 | TRBD1 | TRBJ2-3
CATSDPKGPRLMETQYF | TGTGCCACCAGTGACCCCAAAGGGCCACGTCTGATGGAGACCCAGTACTTC | - | TRBV24-1 | - | TRBJ2-5
CASTLDRVLGYTF | TGTGCCAGCACCCTGGACAGGGTATTAGGCTACACCTTC | many | TRBV12-3/TRBV12-4 | TRBD1 | TRBJ1-2